The source of this TCR beta chain is a study of blood T cell repertoires in COVID-19. Study information: Nucleic acid was either cDNA or gDNA, and it came from T cells, B-cell-depleted T cells, or PBMCs.

How the authors handled the data: Estimation of nucleated cell counts relied on the amplification of reference gene primers. This table comes from immunoSEQ multiplex PCR, and its TCRdb copy is limited to in-frame clones, with some not included. That table supplies the V and J calls and clone size; D and trimming were determined from the DNA. The table lists roughly 190,000 clones, 65% to 80% of them singletons. The sample comprised peripheral blood. This clonotype originated in a woman in her forties or fifties with acute or convalescent COVID-19.

The CDR3, as DNA: TGTGCCAGCAGCGCACTAGCGGGGGGCCCCAATGAGCAGTTCTTC. It specifies CASSALAGGPNEQFF. The rearrangement links TRBV9 to TRBJ2-1; 12 bases are shared with TRBD2. From germline, CDR1 is SGDLS and CDR2 YYNGEE. This CDR3 is 15 amino acids long. V gave up 3 bases and J gave up 6 bases; unmatched junction bases: 4.